This T cell receptor (beta chain) is drawn from a study of OX40 agonist ivuxolimab in advanced cancers. V was shortened by 8 bases and J by 5 bases, with 16 bases between the two germline ends. This CDR3 spans 14 amino acids. CDR1 and CDR2 from the germline V gene are SGHAT and FQNNGV. Measured with immunoSEQ multiplex PCR; TCRdb has only the in-frame clones, and not every one. The repertoire holds 55,000 to 80,000 clones, with almost 85% as singletons. This material consisted of CD4+ or CD8+ T cells sorted from blood, taken in a trial of the OX40 agonist ivuxolimab. This rearrangement joins TRBV11-2 to TRBJ1-5; D possibly corresponds to TRBD1 (5 bases). This receptor was obtained from an adult with an advanced solid tumor such as melanoma, head and neck, liver or kidney cancer. CDR3 region: CASSEGVPYQPQHF. The CDR3 DNA reads as TGTGCCAGCTCGGAAGGGGTTCCGTATCAGCCCCAGCATTTT. Full variable domain (missing parts from reference TRBV11-2 and TRBJ1-5): EAGVAQSPRYKIIEKRQSVAFWCNPISGHATLYWYQQILGQGPKLLIQFQNNGVVDDSQLPKDRFSAERLKGVDSTLKIQPAKLEDSAVYLCASSEGVPYQPQHFGDGTRLSIL.